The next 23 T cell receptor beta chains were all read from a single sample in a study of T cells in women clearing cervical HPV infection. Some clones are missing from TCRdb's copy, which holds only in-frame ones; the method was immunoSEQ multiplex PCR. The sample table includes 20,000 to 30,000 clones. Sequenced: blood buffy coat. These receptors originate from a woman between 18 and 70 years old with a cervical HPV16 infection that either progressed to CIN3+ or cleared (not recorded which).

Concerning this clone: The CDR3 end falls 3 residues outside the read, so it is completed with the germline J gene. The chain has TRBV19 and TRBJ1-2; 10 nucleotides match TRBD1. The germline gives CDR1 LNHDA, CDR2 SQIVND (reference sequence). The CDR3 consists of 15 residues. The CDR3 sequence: CATGLRTGGSYDYTF. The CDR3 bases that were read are TGTGCCACGGGCCTGCGGACAGGGGGATCCTACGAC.

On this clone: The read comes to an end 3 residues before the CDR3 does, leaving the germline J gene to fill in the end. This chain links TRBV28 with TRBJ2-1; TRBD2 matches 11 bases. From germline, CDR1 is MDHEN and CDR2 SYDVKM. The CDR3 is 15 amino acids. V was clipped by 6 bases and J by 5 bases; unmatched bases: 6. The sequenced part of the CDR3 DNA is TGTGCCAGCAGACTAGCGGGAGCGAATGACAATGAG. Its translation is CASRLAGANDNE. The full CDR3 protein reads CASRLAGANDNEQFF.

Incomplete CDR3 DNA: TGCGCCAGCAGCTTGTCGTTTTCCGCCGGGGAG. This codes for CASSLSFSAGE. Given in full, the CDR3 is CASSLSFSAGELFF. The chain combines TRBV5-1 with TRBJ2-2; D call uncertain. The read ends 3 residues before the CDR3 terminus; that terminus is restored from the germline J gene. The CDR3 spans 14 residues. Per germline, CDR1 SGHRS and CDR2 YFSETQ. V gave up 1 base and J gave up 6 bases, with 10 bases separating them.

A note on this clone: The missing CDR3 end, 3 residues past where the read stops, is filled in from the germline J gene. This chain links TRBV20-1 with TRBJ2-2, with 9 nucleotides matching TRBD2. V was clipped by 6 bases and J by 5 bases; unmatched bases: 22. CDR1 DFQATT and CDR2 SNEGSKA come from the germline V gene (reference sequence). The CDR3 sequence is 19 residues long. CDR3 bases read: TGCAGTGCGACGGGGGTAGCGGGAGTTAATATTGGGTGGACCGGGGAG. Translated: CSATGVAGVNIGWTGE. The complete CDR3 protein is CSATGVAGVNIGWTGELFF.

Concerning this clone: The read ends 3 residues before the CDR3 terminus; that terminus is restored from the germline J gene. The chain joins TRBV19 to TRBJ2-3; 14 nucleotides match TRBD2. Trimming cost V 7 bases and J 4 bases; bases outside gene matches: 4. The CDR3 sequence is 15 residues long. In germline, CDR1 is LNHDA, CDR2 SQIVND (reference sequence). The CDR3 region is CASTPGLAGADTQYF. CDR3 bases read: TGTGCCAGTACCCCGGGACTAGCGGGAGCAGATACG. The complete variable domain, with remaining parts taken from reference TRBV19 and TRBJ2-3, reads DGGITQSPKYLFRKEGQNVTLSCEQNLNHDAMYWYRQDPGQGLRLIYYSQIVNDFQKGDIAEGYSVSREKKESFPLTVTSAQKNPTAFYLCASTPGLAGADTQYFGPGTRLTVL.

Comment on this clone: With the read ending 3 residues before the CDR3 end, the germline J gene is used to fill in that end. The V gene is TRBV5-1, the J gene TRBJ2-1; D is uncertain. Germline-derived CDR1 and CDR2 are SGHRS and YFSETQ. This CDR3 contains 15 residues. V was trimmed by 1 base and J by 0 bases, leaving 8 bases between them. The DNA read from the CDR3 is TGCGCCAGCAGCTTGAGGTCAAGCTCCTACAATGAG. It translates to CASSLRSSSYNE. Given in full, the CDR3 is CASSLRSSSYNEQFF.

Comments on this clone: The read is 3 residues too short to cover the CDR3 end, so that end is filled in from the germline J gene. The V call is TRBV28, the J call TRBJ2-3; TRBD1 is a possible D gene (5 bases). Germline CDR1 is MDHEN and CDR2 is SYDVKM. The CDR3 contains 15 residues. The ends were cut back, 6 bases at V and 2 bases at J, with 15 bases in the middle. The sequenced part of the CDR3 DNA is TGTGCCAGCAGGGTTGCGACAGCGAACACAGATACG. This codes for CASRVATANTDT. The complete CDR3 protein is CASRVATANTDTQYF.

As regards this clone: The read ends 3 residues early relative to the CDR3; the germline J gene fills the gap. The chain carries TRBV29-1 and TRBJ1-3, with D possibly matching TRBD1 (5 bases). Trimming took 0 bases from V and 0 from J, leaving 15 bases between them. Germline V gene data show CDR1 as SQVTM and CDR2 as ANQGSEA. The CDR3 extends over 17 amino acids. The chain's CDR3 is CSVEDGQGPFSGNTIYF. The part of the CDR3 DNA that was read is TGCAGCGTTGAAGATGGGCAGGGCCCTTTCTCTGGAAACACC.

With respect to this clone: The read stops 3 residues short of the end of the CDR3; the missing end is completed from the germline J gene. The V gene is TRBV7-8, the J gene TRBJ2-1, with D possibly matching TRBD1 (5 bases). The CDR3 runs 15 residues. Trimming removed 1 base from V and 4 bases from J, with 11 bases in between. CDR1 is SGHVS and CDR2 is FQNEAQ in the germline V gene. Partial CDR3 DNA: TGTGCCAGCAGCTTAGACAGGAGAGCTTACAATGAG. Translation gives CASSLDRRAYNE. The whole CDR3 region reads CASSLDRRAYNEQFF.

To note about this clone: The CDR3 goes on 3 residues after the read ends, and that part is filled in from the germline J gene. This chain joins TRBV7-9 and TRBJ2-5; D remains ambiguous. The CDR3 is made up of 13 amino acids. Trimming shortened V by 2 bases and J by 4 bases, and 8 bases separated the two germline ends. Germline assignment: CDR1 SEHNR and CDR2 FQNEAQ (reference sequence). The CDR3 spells CASSLSSSETQYF. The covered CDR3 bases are TGTGCCAGCAGCTTATCTAGTTCAGAGACC.

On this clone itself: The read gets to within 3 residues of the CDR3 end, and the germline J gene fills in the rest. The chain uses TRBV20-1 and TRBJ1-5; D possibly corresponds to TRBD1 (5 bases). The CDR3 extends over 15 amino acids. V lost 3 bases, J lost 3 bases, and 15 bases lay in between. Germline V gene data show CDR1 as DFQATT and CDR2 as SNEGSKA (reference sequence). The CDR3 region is CSARDSGTLNQPQHF. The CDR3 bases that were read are TGCAGTGCTAGGGACTCCGGGACTCTCAATCAGCCC.

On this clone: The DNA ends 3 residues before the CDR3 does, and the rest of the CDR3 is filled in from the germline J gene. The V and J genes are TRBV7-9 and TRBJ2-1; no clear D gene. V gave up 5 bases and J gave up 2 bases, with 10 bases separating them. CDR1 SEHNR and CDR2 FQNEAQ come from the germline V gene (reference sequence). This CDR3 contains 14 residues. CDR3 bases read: TGTGCCAGCAGCAACTCCCGGGCCTACAATGAG. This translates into CASSNSRAYNE. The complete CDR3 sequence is CASSNSRAYNEQFF. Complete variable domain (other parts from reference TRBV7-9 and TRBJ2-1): DTGVSQNPRHKITKRGQNVTFRCDPISEHNRLYWYRQTLGQGPEFLTYFQNEAQLEKSRLLSDRFSAERPKGSFSTLEIQRTEQGDSAMYLCASSNSRAYNEQFFGPGTRLTVL.

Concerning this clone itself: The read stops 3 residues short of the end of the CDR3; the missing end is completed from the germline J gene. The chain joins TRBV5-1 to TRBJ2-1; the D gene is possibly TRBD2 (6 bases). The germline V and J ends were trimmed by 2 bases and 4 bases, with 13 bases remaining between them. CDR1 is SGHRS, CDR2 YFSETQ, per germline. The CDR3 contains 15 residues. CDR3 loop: CASSLSGDSYNEQFF. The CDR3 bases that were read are TGCGCCAGCAGCTTATCCGGGGACTCTTACAATGAG.

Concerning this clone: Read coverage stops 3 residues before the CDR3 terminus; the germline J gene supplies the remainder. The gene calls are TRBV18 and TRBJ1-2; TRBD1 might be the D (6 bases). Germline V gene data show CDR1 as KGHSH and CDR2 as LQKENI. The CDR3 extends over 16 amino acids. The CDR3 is CASSSTAGSGGNDYTF. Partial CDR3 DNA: TGTGCCAGCTCATCGACCGCCGGGTCGGGGGGCAATGAC. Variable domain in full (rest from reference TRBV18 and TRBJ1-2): NAGVMQNPRHLVRRRGQEARLRCSPMKGHSHVYWYRQLPEEGLKFMVYLQKENIIDESGMPKERFSAEFPKEGPSILRIQQVVRGDSAAYFCASSSTAGSGGNDYTFGSGTRLTVV.

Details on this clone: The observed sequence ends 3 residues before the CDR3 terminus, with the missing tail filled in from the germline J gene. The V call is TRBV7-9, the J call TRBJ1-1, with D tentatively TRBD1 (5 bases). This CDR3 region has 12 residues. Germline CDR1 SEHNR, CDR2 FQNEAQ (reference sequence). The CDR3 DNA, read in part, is TGTGCCAGCAGCTTGGGGGGAAACGAA. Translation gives CASSLGGNE. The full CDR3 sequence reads CASSLGGNEAFF.

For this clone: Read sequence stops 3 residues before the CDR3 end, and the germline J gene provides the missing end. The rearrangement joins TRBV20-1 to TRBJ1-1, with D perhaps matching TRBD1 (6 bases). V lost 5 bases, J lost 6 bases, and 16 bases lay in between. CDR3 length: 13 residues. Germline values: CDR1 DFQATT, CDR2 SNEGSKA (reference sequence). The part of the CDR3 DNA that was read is TGCAGTGCTGGAAACAGGGATCCCCCTGAA. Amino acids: CSAGNRDPPE. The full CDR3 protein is CSAGNRDPPEAFF.

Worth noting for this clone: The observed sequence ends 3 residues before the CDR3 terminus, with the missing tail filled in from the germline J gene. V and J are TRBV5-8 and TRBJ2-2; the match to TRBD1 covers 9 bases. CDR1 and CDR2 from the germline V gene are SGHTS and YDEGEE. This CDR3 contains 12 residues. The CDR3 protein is CASSLLGQGLFF. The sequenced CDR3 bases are TGTGCCAGCAGCTTATTGGGACAGGGG.

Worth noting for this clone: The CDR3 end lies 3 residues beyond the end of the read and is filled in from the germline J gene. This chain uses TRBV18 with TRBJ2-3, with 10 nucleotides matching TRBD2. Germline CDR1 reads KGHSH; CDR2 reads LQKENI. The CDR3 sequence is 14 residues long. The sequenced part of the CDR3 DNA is TGTGCCAGCTCAGAGCGGGAGGGCCGGGAGACG. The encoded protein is CASSEREGRET. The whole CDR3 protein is CASSEREGRETQYF.

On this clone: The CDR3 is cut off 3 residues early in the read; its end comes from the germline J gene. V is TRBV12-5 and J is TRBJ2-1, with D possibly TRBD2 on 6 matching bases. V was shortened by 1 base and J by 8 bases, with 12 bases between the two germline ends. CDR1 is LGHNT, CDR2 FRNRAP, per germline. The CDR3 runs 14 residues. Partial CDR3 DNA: TGTGCTAGTGGTTTGGGACTAGTGTTGGATGAG. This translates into CASGLGLVLDE. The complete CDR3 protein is CASGLGLVLDEQFF.

CDR3 protein: CATRLGGADTYTF. The DNA read from the CDR3 is TGTGCCACGAGATTAGGCGGGGCAGATACC. The genes are TRBV7-9 and TRBJ1-2; possible D gene TRBD1, 5 bases. Sequencing ends 3 residues short of the CDR3 end; the germline J gene provides the rest. Germline CDR1 and CDR2: SEHNR and FQNEAQ (reference sequence). This CDR3 spans 13 amino acids. Full variable domain (outside the CDR3, taken from reference TRBV7-9 and TRBJ1-2): DTGVSQNPRHKITKRGQNVTFRCDPISEHNRLYWYRQTLGQGPEFLTYFQNEAQLEKSRLLSDRFSAERPKGSFSTLEIQRTEQGDSAMYLCATRLGGADTYTFGSGTRLTVV.

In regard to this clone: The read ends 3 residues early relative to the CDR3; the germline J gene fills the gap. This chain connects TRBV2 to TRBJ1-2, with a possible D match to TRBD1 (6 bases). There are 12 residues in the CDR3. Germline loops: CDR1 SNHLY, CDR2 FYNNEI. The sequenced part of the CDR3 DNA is TGTGCCAGCAGTGAACGGGACAACAAC. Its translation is CASSERDNN. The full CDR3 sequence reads CASSERDNNYTF.

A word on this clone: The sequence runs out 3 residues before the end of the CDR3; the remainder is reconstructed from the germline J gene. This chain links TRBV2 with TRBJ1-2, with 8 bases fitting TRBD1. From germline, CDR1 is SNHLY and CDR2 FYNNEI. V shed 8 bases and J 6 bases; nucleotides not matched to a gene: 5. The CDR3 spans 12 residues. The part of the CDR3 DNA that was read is TGTGCCAGCCAGGGGGCCATTCATGGC. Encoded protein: CASQGAIHG. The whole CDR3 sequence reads CASQGAIHGYTF.

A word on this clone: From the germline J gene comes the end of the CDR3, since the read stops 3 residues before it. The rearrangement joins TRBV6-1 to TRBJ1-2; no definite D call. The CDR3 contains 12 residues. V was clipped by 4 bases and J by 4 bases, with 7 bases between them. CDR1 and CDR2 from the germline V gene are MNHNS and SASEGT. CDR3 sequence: CASSASTYGYTF. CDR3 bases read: TGTGCCAGCAGTGCCAGTACCTATGGC.